This T cell receptor (beta chain) was recorded in a study of blood T cell repertoires in COVID-19. The wider study: Collection of acute and convalescent COVID-19 samples took place in the United States, Italy and Spain. From T cells, B-cell-depleted T cells, or PBMCs came the material, which was cDNA or gDNA.

The CDR3 totals 16 residues. CDR1 and CDR2 (germline): WSHSY, SAAADI. After removal of 5 bases from V and 7 bases from J, the junction contained 9 bases not matched to a gene. As originally analysed: By means of reference gene primer amplification, nucleated cell counts were estimated. Libraries were prepared by immunoSEQ multiplex PCR; TCRdb keeps only in-frame clonotypes and omits some of them. Clonal size and the V and J genes are those of that table, whereas D and trimming came from the DNA. This table holds some 74,000 clones, 80% to 90% found once. The receptor's source is a woman of 80 years or more with active or convalescent COVID-19. The material sequenced was peripheral blood. This rearrangement joins TRBV10-2 to TRBJ2-2; 11 bases agree with TRBD1. CDR3 residues: CASSSIPGQGGGELFF. CDR3 DNA sequence: TGCGCCAGCAGTTCAATTCCGGGACAGGGGGGCGGGGAGCTGTTTTTT.